What follows are 9 T cell receptor beta chains derived from one specimen sequenced in a study of regulatory T cells in long-lasting Graves disease. Sequencing libraries for TCR beta were prepared with iRepertoire HTBI primers and Arm-PCR of CDR3 regions. From the multiplex PCR reads, TCRdb called clonotypes with MiXCR, one entry per CDR3 protein. The sample lists fewer than 650,000 distinct CDR3 sequences; approximately 16% were seen once. Time point indicated: newly diagnosed GD, antithyroid drugs for less than 3 months. The authors made the TCR library using RNA they extracted from PBMCs. These records were also assigned to another study, of T cells in Graves' hyperthyroidism and ophthalmopathy.

The material sequenced was peripheral blood mononuclear cells (PBMCs), taken at new diagnosis, from a patient treated with antithyroid drugs. Receptors originate from a man younger than 30 with Graves disease.

The chain links TRBV30 to TRBJ2-2; perhaps TRBD1 as D (6 bases). V was cut by 0 bases and J by 4 bases, with 9 bases left in between. CDR1 is GTSNPN and CDR2 is SVGIG in the germline V gene (reference sequence). The CDR3 sequence is 14 residues long. The CDR3 nucleotides read TGTGCCTGGAGTGTCCAGGGGAGCACCGGGGAGCTGTTTTTT. Encoded protein: CAWSVQGSTGELFF.

In this sample, this clonotype turned up many times. The chain carries TRBV28 and TRBJ2-2; 9 nucleotides agree with TRBD2. Germline CDR1 reads MDHEN; CDR2 reads SYDVKM. The junction had 12 bases not matched to a gene; V was cut back by 10 bases and J by 0 bases. This CDR3 is built from 17 residues. The CDR3 DNA reads as TGTGCCATTTCGGTTGGGCGGGAGGGCCCGAACACCGGGGAGCTGTTTTTT. Translation: CAISVGREGPNTGELFF.

V gene TRBV10-1 combines with J gene TRBJ2-1; D remains unclear. This CDR3 is built from 16 residues. Germline values: CDR1 WNHNN, CDR2 SYGVQD (reference sequence). Trimming took 0 bases from V and 1 from J, leaving 10 bases between them. The CDR3 here is CASSESRRLSYNEQFF. CDR3 bases: TGCGCCAGCAGTGAGTCGCGAAGGCTATCCTACAATGAGCAGTTCTTC.

This clonotype has at least ten counts. The chain employs TRBV5-1 and TRBJ2-3; D possibly uses TRBD1 or TRBD2 (5 bases each). V was shortened by 7 bases and J by 4 bases, with 16 bases between the two germline ends. Germline V gene sequence: CDR1 SGHRS, CDR2 YFSETQ. The CDR3 has 14 amino acids. The CDR3 reads CASRTPGTADTQYF. The CDR3 coding sequence is TGCGCCAGCCGGACCCCGGGGACGGCAGATACGCAGTATTTT. The variable domain in full, with the rest retrieved from reference TRBV5-1 and TRBJ2-3, is KAGVTQTPRYLIKTRGQQVTLSCSPISGHRSVSWYQQTPGQGLQFLFEYFSETQRNKGNFPGRFSGRQFSNSRSEMNVSTLELGDSALYLCASRTPGTADTQYFGPGTRLTVL.

The rearrangement uses TRBV11-2 and TRBJ2-7, with D perhaps given as TRBD1 or TRBD2 (5 bases each). The CDR3 has 13 residues. V lost 5 bases and J 6 bases, leaving 14 bases between the germline ends. Germline CDR1 SGHAT, CDR2 FQNNGV. CDR3 amino acids: CASSQPGRTEQYF. The DNA for the CDR3 is TGTGCCAGCAGCCAACCGGGGCGTACCGAGCAGTACTTC.

This clonotype occurred many times. J is TRBJ2-1 and V is TRBV20-1; 7 bases are shared with TRBD1. J was trimmed by 10 bases and V by 8 bases; bases with no gene match: 17. There are 14 residues in the CDR3. CDR1 is DFQATT and CDR2 is SNEGSKA in the germline V gene (reference sequence). In DNA, the CDR3 is TGCAGTCCCCTTTCGACAGGGTTCTACCGGGAGCAGTTCTTC. Translated: CSPLSTGFYREQFF.

This clonotype was observed many times. The chain couples TRBV5-1 to TRBJ2-3; no firm D call. From germline, CDR1 is SGHRS and CDR2 YFSETQ. The CDR3 is 14 residues long. V was pared by 0 bases and J by 4 bases, with 9 bases between. This chain's CDR3 is CASSLGSTADTQYF. The CDR3 DNA sequence: TGCGCCAGCAGCTTGGGGTCCACGGCAGATACGCAGTATTTT.

This clonotype showed up many times. V and J are TRBV6-1 and TRBJ2-5; 7 bases match TRBD1. J gave up 1 base and V 5 bases, and 7 bases lay outside the gene matches. The CDR3 spans 15 residues. Germline loops: CDR1 MNHNS, CDR2 SASEGT. CDR3 sequence reads: CASSTGQASQETQYF. In DNA, the CDR3 is TGTGCCAGCAGTACCGGACAGGCCAGCCAAGAGACCCAGTACTTC.

The chain has TRBV12-3 or TRBV12-4 and TRBJ1-2; 7 bases are shared with TRBD1. The CDR3 has 16 residues. V was clipped by 6 bases and J by 4 bases; unmatched bases: 14. CDR3 in DNA: TGTGCCAGCAGCCCCTCCACAGGGGCCCCCTTCTATGGCTACACCTTC. Protein product: CASSPSTGAPFYGYTF.